This TCR beta chain was documented in a study of T cells after yellow fever vaccination. Study results and limitations: Peaking faster, on day 5 versus 15, the secondary response was nonetheless weaker.

Template switching with 5'RACE generated the TCR cDNA and added a universal primer site and UMIs. TCRdb reanalysed the 5' RACE reads using MiXCR and keeps one entry per CDR3 protein. The top ten clones hold 14% of a sample with hundreds of thousands of distinct CDR3 sequences, roughly 21% of them seen once. The V gene lost 6 bases and the J gene lost 7 bases, with 12 bases spanning the gap. The CDR3 spans 12 residues. Concerning this clonotype: Antigen unknown.

The gene calls are TRBV12-3 or TRBV12-4 and TRBJ1-2, with D unclear. The sequence derives from a man aged 25-40 years who received the YFV17D yellow fever vaccine. The material was PBMCs, obtained 15 days after the yellow fever booster vaccination. CDR3: CASSRSEGGYTF. CDR3 nucleotide sequence: TGTGCCAGCAGCCGGAGCGAGGGTGGCTACACCTTC.